Shown below are 20 T cell receptor beta chains from a single sample sequenced in a study of response to subunit inactivated influenza vaccine. TCRdb ran MiXCR on the RT-PCR reads and lists one entry per CDR3 protein. The top ten hold approximately 2% of the sample, which has hundreds of thousands of distinct CDR3 sequences, about 25% seen once. The sequenced sample was CD4+ T cells sorted from PBMCs, obtained less than 6 days after vaccination. Every receptor here comes from a man aged 45-65 years who received an inactivated influenza vaccine.

This clonotype was counted between two and nine times. V gene TRBV24-1 combines with J gene TRBJ2-1, with TRBD2 identical over 11 bases. The CDR3 extends over 17 amino acids. Per germline, CDR1 KGHDR and CDR2 SFDVKD. Germline trimming cut 9 bases from V and 2 bases from J; bases unmatched to any gene: 11. CDR3 loop: CATSSFLSGRAYNEQFF. CDR3 DNA: TGTGCCACCTCGAGTTTCCTTAGCGGGAGGGCCTACAATGAGCAGTTCTTC.

This clonotype was recorded a few times. The V gene is TRBV4-2, the J gene TRBJ1-1, with no clear D. The V gene's germline CDR1 is LGHNA and CDR2 YNFKEQ. V was shortened by 4 bases and J by 1 base, with 13 bases between the two germline ends. This CDR3 has 15 amino acids. CDR3 sequence: CASSLETVTNTEAFF. Written as DNA, the CDR3 is TGTGCCAGCAGCCTTGAGACCGTGACGAACACTGAAGCTTTCTTT.

The table lists this clonotype with a few counts. J is TRBJ2-1 and V is TRBV5-1, with TRBD2 matching over 11 bases. CDR1 is SGHRS, CDR2 YFSETQ, per germline. The CDR3 is 17 amino acids. V lost 1 base, J lost 5 bases, and 8 bases stayed unmatched. CDR3 in amino acids: CASSLRQLAGVNNEQFF. The CDR3 region has the DNA TGCGCCAGCAGCTTGCGTCAACTAGCGGGAGTTAACAATGAGCAGTTCTTC.

The V call is TRBV9, the J call TRBJ1-1; 8 nucleotides match TRBD1. There are 17 residues in the CDR3. Losses at the gene ends were 0 bases for V and 1 base for J; bases not matched to a gene: 8. Germline V CDR1 and CDR2: SGDLS, YYNGEE. The CDR3 DNA reads as TGTGCCAGCAGCGTAGCCTGGACAGGGCCCTCGAACACTGAAGCTTTCTTT. It codes for CASSVAWTGPSNTEAFF.

The chain carries TRBV9 and TRBJ2-2; 7 nucleotides match TRBD2. J was trimmed by 3 bases and V by 2 bases; bases with no gene match: 10. The germline gives CDR1 SGDLS, CDR2 YYNGEE. The CDR3 is made up of 17 amino acids. The CDR3 DNA follows: TGTGCCAGCAGCGTGGAGGGCGGCGGGAGATACACCGGGGAGCTGTTTTTT. Translated: CASSVEGGGRYTGELFF.

This rearrangement joins TRBV5-6 to TRBJ2-1; 8 nucleotides match TRBD2. Germline V lookup: CDR1 SGHDT, CDR2 YYEEEE. V lost 1 base, J lost 4 bases, and 7 bases stayed unmatched. The CDR3 runs 16 residues. The CDR3 region is CASSLTRAGEYNEQFF. In nucleotides, the CDR3 is TGTGCCAGCAGCTTGACCCGAGCGGGGGAGTACAATGAGCAGTTCTTC. The full variable domain, with the rest looked up from reference TRBV5-6 and TRBJ2-1, is DAGVTQSPTHLIKTRGQQVTLRCSPKSGHDTVSWYQQALGQGPQFIFQYYEEEERQRGNFPDRFSGHQFPNYSSELNVNALLLGDSALYLCASSLTRAGEYNEQFFGPGTRLTVL.

This clonotype was counted at least ten times. A read error may produce the germline difference seen at one junction end. This sequence joins TRBV5-1 and TRBJ2-1; D uncertain. The CDR3 loop spans 14 amino acids. CDR1 is SGHRS and CDR2 is YFSETQ in the germline V gene. CDR3 loop: CASSLESSYNEQFF. DNA for the CDR3: TGTGCCAGCAGCTTGGAGAGCTCCTACAATGAGCAGTTCTTC. Together with reference TRBV5-1 and TRBJ2-1, the CDR3 gives the full variable domain: KAGVTQTPRYLIKTRGQQVTLSCSPISGHRSVSWYQQTPGQGLQFLFEYFSETQRNKGNFPGRFSGRQFSNSRSEMNVSTLELGDSALYLCASSLESSYNEQFFGPGTRLTVL.

This clonotype was seen many times. The V gene is TRBV4-1, the J gene TRBJ1-5, with D possibly matching TRBD1 (5 bases). The V and J ends lost 0 bases and 2 bases respectively, with 5 bases between them. The germline CDR1 and CDR2 sequences are MGHRA and YSYEKL. The CDR3 totals 14 residues. CDR3 nucleotide sequence: TGCGCCAGCAGCCAAGAACAGGGCAATCAGCCCCAGCATTTT. Protein product: CASSQEQGNQPQHF.

This clonotype turned up a few times. J is TRBJ2-7 and V is TRBV2, with TRBD1 identical over 8 bases. The CDR3 has 16 amino acids. V shed 3 bases and J 0 bases; nucleotides not matched to a gene: 7. CDR1 and CDR2 from the germline V gene are SNHLY and FYNNEI. This CDR3 reads CASSDPGQVHSYEQYF. The CDR3 region has the DNA TGTGCCAGCAGTGACCCGGGACAGGTGCACTCCTACGAGCAGTACTTC.

V and J are TRBV7-9 and TRBJ2-5; 7 bases agree with TRBD1. CDR1 is SEHNR and CDR2 is FQNEAQ in the germline V gene (reference sequence). The CDR3 has 13 residues. The junction had 5 bases not matched to a gene; V was cut back by 6 bases and J by 4 bases. CDR3 in amino acids: CASSQRGLETQYF. The DNA for the CDR3 is TGTGCCAGCAGTCAGAGGGGGCTAGAGACCCAGTACTTC.

This clonotype was seen only a few times. V usage is TRBV6-5 and J usage is TRBJ1-1; maybe TRBD1 (6 bases). This CDR3 has 14 residues. The V end lost 2 bases, the J end lost 2 bases, and 9 bases lay between the germline ends. Germline CDR1 reads MNHEY; CDR2 reads SVGAGI. The CDR3: CASSYPGVNTEAFF. The CDR3 DNA sequence: TGTGCCAGCAGTTACCCAGGGGTAAACACTGAAGCTTTCTTT.

This clonotype has only a few counts. The V call is TRBV7-9, the J call TRBJ2-1, with a possible D match to TRBD1 (6 bases). Germline V gene sequence: CDR1 SEHNR, CDR2 FQNEAQ (reference sequence). V was pared by 2 bases and J by 5 bases, with 10 bases between. The CDR3 length is 14 residues. CDR3 sequence (DNA): TGTGCCAGCAGCTTATGGACAGAAAACAATGAGCAGTTCTTC. Translated: CASSLWTENNEQFF.

The chain uses TRBV20-1 and TRBJ2-3; 10 bases agree with TRBD2. The CDR3 runs 13 residues. The trim removed 4 bases at V and 5 bases at J, leaving 3 bases unmatched. The germline CDR1 and CDR2 sequences are DFQATT and SNEGSKA (reference sequence). The CDR3 protein is CSAKRGGRDTQYF. As DNA, the CDR3 is TGCAGTGCTAAGCGGGGGGGCCGAGATACGCAGTATTTT.

The chain recombines TRBV29-1 with TRBJ2-1; 14 bases agree with TRBD2. The germline CDR1 and CDR2 sequences are SQVTM and ANQGSEA. The trim removed 5 bases at V and 7 bases at J, leaving 7 bases unmatched. This CDR3 is 15 amino acids long. CDR3 DNA sequence: TGCAGCGTTCGTGGGACTAGCGGGAGTACAAATGAGCAGTTCTTC. It translates to CSVRGTSGSTNEQFF.

This clonotype was counted only a few times. The CDR3 protein is CASSQGRETATYNEQFF. CDR3 nucleotides: TGTGCCAGCAGCCAAGGTCGCGAGACAGCTACTTACAATGAGCAGTTCTTC. The chain has TRBV4-2 and TRBJ2-1, with D maybe TRBD1 (5 bases). Germline V gene sequence: CDR1 LGHNA, CDR2 YNFKEQ. V was clipped by 1 base and J by 4 bases, with 17 bases between them. This CDR3 spans 17 amino acids.

The rearrangement joins TRBV27 to TRBJ2-7; D is unresolved. The length of the CDR3 is 15 residues. V lost 2 bases and J 4 bases, leaving 15 bases between the germline ends. CDR1 is MNHEY and CDR2 is SMNVEV in the germline V gene (reference sequence). The CDR3 sequence: CASSLTRSMLYEQYF. The CDR3 region has the DNA TGTGCCAGCAGTTTAACCCGATCCATGCTATACGAGCAGTACTTC.

This clonotype was counted only a few times. J is TRBJ1-5 and V is TRBV12-3 or TRBV12-4, with TRBD1 matching over 7 bases. V was pared by 4 bases and J by 5 bases, with 8 bases of the junction left unmatched. This CDR3 spans 15 amino acids. The CDR3 sequence: CASSSYRGDHQPQHF. The CDR3 region has the DNA TGTGCCAGCAGTTCCTACAGGGGTGACCATCAGCCCCAGCATTTT.

This clonotype was seen repeatedly, ten times or more. The chain has TRBV4-1 and TRBJ1-5, with TRBD1 matching 7 bases. In germline, CDR1 is MGHRA, CDR2 YSYEKL. The CDR3 contains 17 residues. V was pared by 4 bases and J by 6 bases, with 15 bases of the junction left unmatched. The CDR3 reads CASSPSPGQLAGQPQHF. CDR3 in DNA: TGCGCCAGCAGCCCTTCACCGGGACAGTTAGCTGGTCAGCCCCAGCATTTT.

This clonotype has ten or more counts. The chain joins TRBV12-3 or TRBV12-4 to TRBJ2-5, with 7 bases identical to TRBD2. V was clipped by 3 bases and J by 1 base; unmatched bases: 2. CDR3 length: 14 amino acids. This chain's CDR3 is CASSLGGIQETQYF. CDR3 bases: TGTGCCAGCAGTTTGGGGGGGATCCAAGAGACCCAGTACTTC.

This clonotype has a single count. The chain uses TRBV10-3 and TRBJ2-5, with no clear D. Germline V lookup: CDR1 ENHRY, CDR2 SYGVKD. There are 12 residues in the CDR3. V lost 4 bases and J lost 2, with 5 bases in between. The DNA for the CDR3 is TGTGCCATCAGTGCGCGACAAGAGACCCAGTACTTC. This translates into CAISARQETQYF.